This T cell receptor (beta chain) originates from a study of T-cell memory formation after mild COVID-19. Study background: Largely donor-specific sequence clusters came from two donors. The study, taken as a whole, reports: Confirmation was lacking for SARS-CoV-2 specificity of second-wave clones that peaked on day 37.

This clonotype was seen more than once but under ten times. Its antigen remains unknown. Germline V CDR1 and CDR2: WSHSY, SAAADI. The length of the CDR3 is 14 residues. V gave up 7 bases and J gave up 1 base; unmatched junction bases: 6. Using its own MiXCR run on the 5' RACE reads, TCRdb lists one record per CDR3 protein. The sample lists about 390,000 distinct CDR3 sequences, 15% to 20% occurring once. The chain carries TRBV10-2 and TRBJ2-7, with TRBD2 identical over 8 bases. The origin of this receptor is a man aged 18 to 29 who had mild COVID-19 (a few samples of this study predate the infection). Cell type and time point are not known. Sequencing was performed on PBMCs or a T cell subset sorted from them (not recorded which). The CDR3 protein is CASTQLAESYEQYF. CDR3 DNA sequence: TGCGCCAGCACCCAACTAGCGGAATCCTACGAGCAGTACTTC.